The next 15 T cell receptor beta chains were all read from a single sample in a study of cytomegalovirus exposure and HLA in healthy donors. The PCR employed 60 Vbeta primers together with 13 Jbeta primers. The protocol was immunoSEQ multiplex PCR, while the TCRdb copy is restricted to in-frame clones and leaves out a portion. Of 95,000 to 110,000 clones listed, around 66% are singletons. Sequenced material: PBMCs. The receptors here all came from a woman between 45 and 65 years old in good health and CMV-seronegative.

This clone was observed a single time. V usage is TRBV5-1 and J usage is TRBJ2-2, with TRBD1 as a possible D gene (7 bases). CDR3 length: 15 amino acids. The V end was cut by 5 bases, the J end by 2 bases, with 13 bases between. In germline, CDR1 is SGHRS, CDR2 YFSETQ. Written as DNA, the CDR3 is TGCGCCAGCAGAGGAGGGACAGTCAACACCGGGGAGCTGTTTTTT. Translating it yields CASRGGTVNTGELFF.

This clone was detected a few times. DNA of the CDR3: TGTGCCAGCAGCTCCAGGGTTCTACAGGCAGATACGCAGTATTTT. Amino acids: CASSSRVLQADTQYF. The chain has TRBV7-2 and TRBJ2-3; tentative D call: TRBD1 (5 bases). V lost 4 bases and J 4 bases, leaving 15 bases between the germline ends. Germline V gene data show CDR1 as SGHTA and CDR2 as FQGNSA. This CDR3 is 15 amino acids long.

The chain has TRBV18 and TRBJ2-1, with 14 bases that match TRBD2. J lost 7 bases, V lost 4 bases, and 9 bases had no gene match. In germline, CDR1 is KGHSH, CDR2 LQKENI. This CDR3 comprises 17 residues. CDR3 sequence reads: CASSRGTSGSRLNEQFF. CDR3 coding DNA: TGTGCCAGCTCACGGGGGACTAGCGGGAGTCGTTTAAATGAGCAGTTCTTC. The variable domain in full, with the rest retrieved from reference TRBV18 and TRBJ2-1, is NAGVMQNPRHLVRRRGQEARLRCSPMKGHSHVYWYRQLPEEGLKFMVYLQKENIIDESGMPKERFSAEFPKEGPSILRIQQVVRGDSAAYFCASSRGTSGSRLNEQFFGPGTRLTVL.

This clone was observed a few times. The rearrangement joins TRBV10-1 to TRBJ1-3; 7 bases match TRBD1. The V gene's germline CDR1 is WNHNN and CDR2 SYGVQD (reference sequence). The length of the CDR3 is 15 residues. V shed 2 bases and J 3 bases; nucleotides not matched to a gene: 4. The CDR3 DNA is TGCGCCAGCAGTGAGAGTGGGACAGTTGGAAACACCATATATTTT. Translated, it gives CASSESGTVGNTIYF.

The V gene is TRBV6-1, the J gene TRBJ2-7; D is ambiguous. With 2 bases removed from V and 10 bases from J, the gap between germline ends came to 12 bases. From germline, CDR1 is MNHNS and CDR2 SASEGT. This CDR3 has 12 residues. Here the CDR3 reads CASSESDSLQYF. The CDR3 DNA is TGTGCCAGCAGTGAAAGCGACTCTCTCCAGTACTTC.

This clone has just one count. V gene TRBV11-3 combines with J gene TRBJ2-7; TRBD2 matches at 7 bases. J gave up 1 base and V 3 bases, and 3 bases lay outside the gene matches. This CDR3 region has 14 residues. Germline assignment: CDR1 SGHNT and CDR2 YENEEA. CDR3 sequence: CASSFTSASYEQYF. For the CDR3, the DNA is TGTGCCAGCAGCTTTACTAGCGCTTCCTACGAGCAGTACTTC.

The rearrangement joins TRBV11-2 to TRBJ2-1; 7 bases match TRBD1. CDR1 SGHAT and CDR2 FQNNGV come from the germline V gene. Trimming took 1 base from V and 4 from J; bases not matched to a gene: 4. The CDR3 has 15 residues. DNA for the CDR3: TGTGCCAGCAGCTTAGGAGAGGGGGCTTACAATGAGCAGTTCTTC. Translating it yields CASSLGEGAYNEQFF.

The CDR3: CASSERIQGNEQFF. In nucleotides, the CDR3 is TGCGCCAGCAGTGAGAGGATTCAGGGAAATGAGCAGTTCTTC. This sequence joins TRBV10-2 and TRBJ2-1; D may be TRBD1 (5 bases). The CDR3 covers 14 residues. From germline, CDR1 is WSHSY and CDR2 SAAADI. The germline V and J ends were trimmed by 2 bases and 7 bases, with 12 bases remaining between them.

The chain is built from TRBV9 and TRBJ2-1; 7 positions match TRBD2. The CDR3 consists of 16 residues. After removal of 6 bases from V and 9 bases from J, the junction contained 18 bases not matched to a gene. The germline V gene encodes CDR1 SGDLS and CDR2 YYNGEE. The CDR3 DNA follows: TGTGCCAGCACCAGTAGTCAGGGCGGGAGTGTCGGTGAGCAGTTCTTC. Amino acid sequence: CASTSSQGGSVGEQFF.

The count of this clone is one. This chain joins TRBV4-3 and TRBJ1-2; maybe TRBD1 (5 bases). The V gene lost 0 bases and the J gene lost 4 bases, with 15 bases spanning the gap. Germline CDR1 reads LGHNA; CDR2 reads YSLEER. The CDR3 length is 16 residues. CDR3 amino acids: CASSQDWVGGVYGYTF. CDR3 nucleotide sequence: TGCGCCAGCAGCCAAGATTGGGTCGGGGGAGTCTATGGCTACACCTTC.

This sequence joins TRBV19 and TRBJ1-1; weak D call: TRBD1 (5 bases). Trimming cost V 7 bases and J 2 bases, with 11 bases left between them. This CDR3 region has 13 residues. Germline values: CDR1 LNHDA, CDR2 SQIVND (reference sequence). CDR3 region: CASKTAGNTEAFF. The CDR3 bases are TGTGCCAGTAAGACAGCTGGAAACACTGAAGCTTTCTTT. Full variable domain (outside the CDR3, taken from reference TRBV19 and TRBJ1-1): DGGITQSPKYLFRKEGQNVTLSCEQNLNHDAMYWYRQDPGQGLRLIYYSQIVNDFQKGDIAEGYSVSREKKESFPLTVTSAQKNPTAFYLCASKTAGNTEAFFGQGTRLTVV.

CDR3 loop: CASSLDSRGTEAFF. The CDR3 nucleotides read TGTGCCAGCAGCTTAGACTCCCGGGGCACTGAAGCTTTCTTT. This chain connects TRBV7-3 to TRBJ1-1; no definite D call. The V gene lost 2 bases and the J gene lost 4 bases, with 11 bases spanning the gap. Germline values: CDR1 SGHTA, CDR2 FQGTGA. This CDR3 comprises 14 residues. The full variable domain, with the rest looked up from reference TRBV7-3 and TRBJ1-1, is GAGVSQTPSNKVTEKGKYVELRCDPISGHTALYWYRQSLGQGPEFLIYFQGTGAADDSGLPNDRFFAVRPEGSVSTLKIQRTERGDSAVYLCASSLDSRGTEAFFGQGTRLTVV.

This chain's CDR3 is CASRDPGQGGVEKLFF. DNA of the CDR3: TGTGCCAGCAGGGACCCGGGACAGGGGGGGGTTGAAAAACTGTTTTTT. The chain is built from TRBV2 and TRBJ1-4, with 11 bases identical to TRBD1. V gave up 6 bases and J gave up 7 bases; unmatched junction bases: 10. Germline V gives CDR1 SNHLY, CDR2 FYNNEI. The CDR3 is 16 amino acids.

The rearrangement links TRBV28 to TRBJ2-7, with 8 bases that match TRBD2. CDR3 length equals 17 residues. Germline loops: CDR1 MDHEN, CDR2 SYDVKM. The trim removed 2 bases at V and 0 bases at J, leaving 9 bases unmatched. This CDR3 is CASSLRRLAGGSYEQYF. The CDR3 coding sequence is TGTGCCAGCAGTTTAAGGCGACTGGCGGGAGGCTCCTACGAGCAGTACTTC.

CDR3 DNA sequence: TGTGCCAGCCGGACAGAAGAGACCCAGTACTTC. This gives the protein CASRTEETQYF. The chain combines TRBV28 with TRBJ2-5; possibly TRBD1 for D (6 bases). V was clipped by 8 bases and J by 3 bases, with 7 bases between them. The CDR3 totals 11 residues. Germline CDR1 reads MDHEN; CDR2 reads SYDVKM.